Presented here are 14 T cell receptor beta chains from one specimen sequenced in a study of T cell responses to AZD1222 COVID-19 vaccine. Assay used: immunoSEQ multiplex PCR; TCRdb lists only in-frame clones, some missing. Its table lists 150,000 or so clones. Sequencing input: peripheral blood. The source of these receptors is an adult in good health.

The gene calls are TRBV6-5 and TRBJ1-4, with D perhaps TRBD1 (5 bases). From germline, CDR1 is MNHEY and CDR2 SVGAGI. The CDR3 runs to 15 residues. V was trimmed by 6 bases and J by 0 bases, leaving 11 bases between them. The chain's CDR3 is CASRHAGSTNEKLFF. CDR3 in DNA: TGTGCCAGCAGGCACGCAGGGTCAACTAATGAAAAACTGTTTTTT.

This CDR3 reads CASSPQARLYNSPLHF. CDR3 coding DNA: TGTGCCAGCAGCCCACAGGCACGGTTGTATAATTCACCCCTCCACTTT. The V call is TRBV5-5, the J call TRBJ1-6; TRBD1 is a possible D gene (5 bases). Between the trimmed V and J ends, which lost 4 bases and 4 bases, there was a span of 15 bases. The germline gives CDR1 SGHKS, CDR2 YYEKEE (reference sequence). The CDR3 is 16 residues long.

The rearrangement uses TRBV19 and TRBJ1-3, with TRBD1 as a possible D gene (5 bases). This CDR3 has 14 amino acids. The V gene's germline CDR1 is LNHDA and CDR2 SQIVND (reference sequence). The germline V and J ends were trimmed by 7 bases and 0 bases, with 10 bases remaining between them. CDR3 sequence (DNA): TGTGCCAGTATGGAACAGGTCTCTGGAAACACCATATATTTT. Translated, it gives CASMEQVSGNTIYF.

The rearrangement uses TRBV5-5 and TRBJ1-1; 7 bases line up with TRBD1. The V gene end was trimmed by 2 bases and the J gene end by 5 bases; junction bases not matched to a gene: 3. The CDR3 is 13 residues long. The germline gives CDR1 SGHKS, CDR2 YYEKEE (reference sequence). The CDR3 DNA is TGTGCCAGCAGCTTACAGGGGAAGACTGAAGCTTTCTTT. Residues: CASSLQGKTEAFF.

The chain links TRBV30 to TRBJ1-1; D is ambiguous. The length of the CDR3 is 13 residues. Germline V lookup: CDR1 GTSNPN, CDR2 SVGIG (reference sequence). V dropped 3 bases and J dropped 0 bases, with 8 bases sitting between them. The CDR3 protein is CAWRQLMNTEAFF. CDR3 DNA sequence: TGTGCCTGGAGACAGCTCATGAACACTGAAGCTTTCTTT.

The chain carries TRBV3-1 (or the pseudogene TRBV3-2) and TRBJ2-1; D is perhaps TRBD1 or TRBD2 (5 bases each). This CDR3 comprises 17 residues. The germline V gene encodes CDR1 LGHDT and CDR2 YNNKEL (reference sequence). Between the trimmed V and J ends, which lost 5 bases and 3 bases, there was a span of 20 bases. The CDR3 reads CASSSTEGRAFYNEQFF. CDR3 bases: TGTGCCAGCAGCTCTACCGAGGGACGGGCCTTCTACAATGAGCAGTTCTTC.

The gene calls are TRBV27 and TRBJ1-2, with a tentative D call TRBD1 (5 bases). This CDR3 comprises 14 residues. Germline loops: CDR1 MNHEY, CDR2 SMNVEV (reference sequence). The V end was cut by 4 bases, the J end by 4 bases, with 13 bases between. DNA for the CDR3: TGTGCCAGCAGTTCGAGAAGACAGAGCTATGGCTACACCTTC. It specifies CASSSRRQSYGYTF.

The chain has TRBV6-2 or TRBV6-3 and TRBJ1-5, with 9 bases aligning to TRBD1. Per the germline V gene, CDR1 is MNHEY and CDR2 is SVGEGT. V gave up 4 bases and J gave up 4 bases; unmatched junction bases: 11. The CDR3 has 17 residues. The CDR3 DNA reads as TGTGCCAGCAGTTTCACGACAGGGGGGGACAATAATCAGCCCCAGCATTTT. This translates into CASSFTTGGDNNQPQHF.

This sequence joins TRBV23-1 and TRBJ2-1; D is ambiguous. TRBV23-1 is designated an ORF whose function remains uncertain. The CDR3 contains 17 residues. V dropped 0 bases and J dropped 0 bases, with 12 bases sitting between them. Written as DNA, the CDR3 is TGCGCCAGCAGTCAATCGTGGTCGGTTAGCTCCTACAATGAGCAGTTCTTC. This sequence encodes CASSQSWSVSSYNEQFF.

This chain uses TRBV28 with TRBJ1-2; TRBD1 matches 9 bases. This CDR3 region has 13 residues. The V and J ends lost 5 bases and 8 bases, in that order; junction bases with no gene match: 6. CDR1 and CDR2 (germline): MDHEN, SYDVKM. This chain's CDR3 is CASSPTGTGGYTF. For the CDR3, the DNA is TGTGCCAGCAGTCCGACCGGGACAGGGGGCTACACCTTC.

V usage is TRBV6-6 and J usage is TRBJ1-2, with 12 bases lining up with TRBD1. The germline gives CDR1 MNHNY, CDR2 SVGAGI (reference sequence). The CDR3 is 15 residues long. V was pared by 0 bases and J by 7 bases, with 3 bases of the junction left unmatched. The CDR3 region has the DNA TGTGCCAGCAGTTACTCGGGACAGGGGGCGGTTGGCTACACCTTC. Its protein product is CASSYSGQGAVGYTF.

The chain employs TRBV15 and TRBJ2-7; TRBD1 matches at 9 bases. Germline-derived CDR1 and CDR2 are LNHNV and YYDKDF (reference sequence). The CDR3 totals 15 residues. V lost 3 bases, J lost 3 bases, and 6 bases stayed unmatched. CDR3 coding DNA: TGTGCCACCAGCAGGGGACAGGGTAATATCTACGAGCAGTACTTC. As protein: CATSRGQGNIYEQYF.

V is TRBV9 and J is TRBJ1-3; perhaps TRBD1 as D (5 bases). V gave up 2 bases and J gave up 2 bases, with 8 bases separating them. The CDR3 sequence is 14 residues long. The germline V gene encodes CDR1 SGDLS and CDR2 YYNGEE. CDR3 loop: CASSVQGTGNTIYF. The DNA of the CDR3 is TGTGCCAGCAGCGTCCAGGGTACTGGAAACACCATATATTTT. The entire variable domain, with the rest obtained from reference TRBV9 and TRBJ1-3, is as follows: DSGVTQTPKHLITATGQRVTLRCSPRSGDLSVYWYQQSLDQGLQFLIQYYNGEERAKGNILERFSAQQFPDLHSELNLSSLELGDSALYFCASSVQGTGNTIYFGEGSWLTVV.

The CDR3: CASSRRGNTYEQYF. As DNA, the CDR3 is TGTGCCAGCAGCCGACGGGGGAACACCTACGAGCAGTACTTC. The chain employs TRBV14 and TRBJ2-7, with D tentatively TRBD2 (6 bases). Per the germline V gene, CDR1 is SGHDN and CDR2 is FVKESK. The V and J ends lost 4 bases and 2 bases respectively, with 12 bases between them. This CDR3 has 14 amino acids.